The 15 T cell receptor beta chains given below trace back to one sample, sequenced in a study of blood T cell repertoires in COVID-19 (TCRdb year 2020). Libraries were built with the immunoSEQ multiplex PCR assay. Drawn from immuneACCESS, this table holds only the in-frame rearrangements with V and J called that TCRdb kept. Clones are partly lost; checked studies trace under half to an unresolved V gene and leave the rest unexplained. The sample data list nearly 200,000 clones, and around 84% of these were observed just once. Around 21% of the sample goes to the ten largest clones. The sample comprised peripheral blood. These receptors were obtained from a human donor in a cohort sampled during active COVID-19.

V usage is TRBV19 and J usage is TRBJ1-4; 8 positions agree with TRBD1. V lost 6 bases and J lost 3; bases outside the gene matches: 6. Germline values: CDR1 LNHDA, CDR2 SQIVND (reference sequence). The length of the CDR3 is 15 residues. The CDR3, as DNA: TGTGCCAGTAGCGCCGGACAGGGAGCTAATGAAAAACTGTTTTTT. Translating it yields CASSAGQGANEKLFF. The full variable domain, completed using reference TRBV19 and TRBJ1-4, is DGGITQSPKYLFRKEGQNVTLSCEQNLNHDAMYWYRQDPGQGLRLIYYSQIVNDFQKGDIAEGYSVSREKKESFPLTVTSAQKNPTAFYLCASSAGQGANEKLFFGSGTQLSVL.

The chain couples TRBV27 to TRBJ2-2; TRBD2 agrees at 9 bases. Trimming took 4 bases from V and 7 from J; bases not matched to a gene: 13. CDR1 is MNHEY and CDR2 is SMNVEV in the germline V gene (reference sequence). There are 17 residues in the CDR3. The CDR3 here is CASSSTPGLAGGGELFF. The CDR3 DNA reads as TGTGCCAGCAGTTCGACTCCGGGACTAGCAGGGGGCGGGGAGCTGTTTTTT.

The chain joins TRBV6-5 to TRBJ2-2, with 7 bases fitting TRBD2. With 7 bases clipped from V and 7 bases from J, the junction kept 12 bases outside the gene matches. Germline V lookup: CDR1 MNHEY, CDR2 SVGAGI. The CDR3 runs 15 residues. CDR3 nucleotides: TGTGCCAGCATCCCGGGAGGTCAATTCGGCGGGGAGCTGTTTTTT. This sequence encodes CASIPGGQFGGELFF.

This chain uses TRBV18 with TRBJ2-7; 8 nucleotides line up with TRBD1. Trimming at V came to 3 bases and at J to 6 bases, leaving 7 bases not matched to a gene. CDR1 is KGHSH and CDR2 is LQKENI in the germline V gene. This CDR3 has 14 residues. CDR3 residues: CASSPQDRGSEQYV. For the CDR3, the DNA is TGTGCCAGCTCACCCCAAGACAGGGGTAGCGAGCAGTACGTC.

The chain couples TRBV3-1 (or the pseudogene TRBV3-2) to TRBJ2-2, with D tentatively TRBD2 (6 bases). This CDR3 comprises 12 residues. The V gene lost 8 bases and the J gene lost 7 bases, with 11 bases spanning the gap. Germline-derived CDR1 and CDR2 are LGHDT and YNNKEL (reference sequence). CDR3 amino acids: CASGGVSGELFF. The CDR3 DNA follows: TGTGCCAGCGGAGGGGTTAGCGGGGAGCTGTTTTTT.

This clone showed up just a few times. The chain employs TRBV11-3 and TRBJ2-2; 12 bases map to TRBD2. In germline, CDR1 is SGHNT, CDR2 YENEEA. V lost 6 bases and J lost 4; bases outside the gene matches: 6. CDR3 size: 16 residues. CDR3 residues: CASRDGLAGITGELFF. The CDR3 DNA reads TGTGCCAGCAGAGATGGACTAGCGGGAATCACCGGGGAGCTGTTTTTT.

The chain recombines TRBV3-1 (or the pseudogene TRBV3-2) with TRBJ2-3, with TRBD1 as a possible D gene (6 bases). The CDR3 sequence is 14 residues long. Germline-derived CDR1 and CDR2 are LGHDT and YNNKEL (reference sequence). Trimming pared 4 bases from V and 4 bases from J, leaving 12 bases between. In nucleotides, the CDR3 is TGTGCCAGCAGCCTTCAGGGGAATGCAGATACGCAGTATTTT. This gives the protein CASSLQGNADTQYF.

The chain links TRBV6-5 to TRBJ2-1; 9 bases map to TRBD2. V shed 5 bases, J shed 4 bases, and the junction held 3 bases outside the gene matches. The CDR3 is 14 residues long. Germline V gene sequence: CDR1 MNHEY, CDR2 SVGAGI. Here the CDR3 reads CASSPSGRYNEQFF. CDR3 coding DNA: TGTGCCAGCAGTCCGAGCGGGAGGTACAATGAGCAGTTCTTC.

The rearrangement links TRBV6-5 to TRBJ2-5; D is possibly TRBD2 (5 bases). The CDR3 runs 12 residues. CDR1 is MNHEY, CDR2 SVGAGI, per germline. V lost 5 bases, J lost 7 bases, and 11 bases lay in between. The CDR3 is CASSLEVGTQYF. The CDR3 DNA sequence: TGTGCCAGCAGTCTGGAGGTCGGGACCCAGTACTTC.

This clone was recorded once. V gene TRBV24-1 combines with J gene TRBJ2-4; 7 bases map to TRBD1. Unmatched junction bases numbered 6, after V lost 2 bases and J lost 6 bases. Germline values: CDR1 KGHDR, CDR2 SFDVKD. CDR3 size: 15 residues. The CDR3, as DNA: TGTGCCACCAGTGATTCCGGTCGGGACAGAAACATTCAGTACTTC. Its translation is CATSDSGRDRNIQYF.

A few counts support this clone. The V and J genes are TRBV19 and TRBJ2-7; D unresolved. This CDR3 has 11 amino acids. Trimming took 9 bases from V and 7 from J, leaving 13 bases between them. Per germline, CDR1 LNHDA and CDR2 SQIVND (reference sequence). The DNA for the CDR3 is TGTGCCAGCCCTCTCAAGCGTGAGCAGTACTTC. It specifies CASPLKREQYF.

This clone occurred once. The rearrangement uses TRBV18 and TRBJ2-3; D unclear. The V end was cut by 5 bases, the J end by 3 bases, with 9 bases between. The CDR3 extends over 13 amino acids. CDR1 KGHSH and CDR2 LQKENI come from the germline V gene. CDR3 residues: CASSSLFTDTQYF. The DNA for the CDR3 is TGTGCCAGCTCATCCCTTTTTACAGATACGCAGTATTTT. Combining the CDR3 with reference TRBV18 and TRBJ2-3 gives the whole variable domain NAGVMQNPRHLVRRRGQEARLRCSPMKGHSHVYWYRQLPEEGLKFMVYLQKENIIDESGMPKERFSAEFPKEGPSILRIQQVVRGDSAAYFCASSSLFTDTQYFGPGTRLTVL.

Here the CDR3 DNA reads TGTGCCAGTAGTATTTTCGTCTGGGACAGCGATCATCTCCGGCGAGATACGCAGTATTTT. Protein: CASSIFVWDSDHLRRDTQYF. The chain is built from TRBV19 and TRBJ2-3, with TRBD1 matching 7 bases. Losses at the gene ends were 3 bases for V and 5 bases for J; bases not matched to a gene: 23. Germline values: CDR1 LNHDA, CDR2 SQIVND (reference sequence). The CDR3 loop spans 20 amino acids.

The gene calls are TRBV7-2 and TRBJ1-3, with D possibly matching TRBD1 (6 bases). Trimming stripped 1 base from V and 11 bases from J, with 9 bases between. Germline V gene data show CDR1 as SGHTA and CDR2 as FQGNSA. The CDR3 consists of 12 residues. CDR3 loop: CASSLEQGPIYF. The CDR3 bases are TGTGCCAGCAGCTTAGAACAGGGTCCCATATATTTT.

This chain joins TRBV5-1 and TRBJ2-7, with TRBD1 matching 8 bases. CDR3 length: 15 residues. V lost 5 bases to trimming and J lost 2 bases; unmatched junction nucleotides: 9. Germline V gives CDR1 SGHRS, CDR2 YFSETQ. The CDR3 DNA sequence: TGCGCCAGCAGTTCGACAGGGGAAAGGCCCTACGAGCAGTACTTC. It is translated as CASSSTGERPYEQYF.